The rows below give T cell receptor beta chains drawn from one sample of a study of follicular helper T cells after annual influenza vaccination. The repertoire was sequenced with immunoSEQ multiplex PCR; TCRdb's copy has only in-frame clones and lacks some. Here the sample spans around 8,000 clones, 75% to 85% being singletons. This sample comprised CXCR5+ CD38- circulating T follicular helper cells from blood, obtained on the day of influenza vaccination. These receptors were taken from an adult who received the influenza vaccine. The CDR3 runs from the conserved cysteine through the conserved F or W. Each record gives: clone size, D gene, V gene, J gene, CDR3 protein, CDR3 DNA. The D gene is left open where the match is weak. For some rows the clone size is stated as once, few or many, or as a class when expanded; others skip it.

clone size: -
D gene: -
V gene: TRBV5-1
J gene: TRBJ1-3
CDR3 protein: CASSFTPTSSGNTIYF
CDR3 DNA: TGCGCCAGCAGCTTTACCCCTACAAGCTCTGGAAACACCATATATTTT

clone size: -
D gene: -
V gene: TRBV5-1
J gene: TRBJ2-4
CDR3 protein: CASSLEGAGDKNIQYF
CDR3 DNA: TGCGCCAGCAGCTTGGAGGGGGCGGGGGACAAAAACATTCAGTACTTC

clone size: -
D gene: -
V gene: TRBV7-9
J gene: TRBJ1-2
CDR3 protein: CASSTRLRASGDGYTF
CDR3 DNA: TGTGCCAGCAGCACCCGACTCCGGGCCTCTGGGGATGGCTACACCTTC

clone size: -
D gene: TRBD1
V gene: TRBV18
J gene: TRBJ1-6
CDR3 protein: CASSQGASYNSPLHF
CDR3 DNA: TGTGCCAGCTCACAGGGGGCCTCCTATAATTCACCCCTCCACTTT

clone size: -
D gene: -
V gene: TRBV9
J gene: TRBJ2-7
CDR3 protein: CASSAGTFREQYF
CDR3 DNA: TGTGCCAGCAGCGCCGGGACATTTAGGGAGCAGTACTTC

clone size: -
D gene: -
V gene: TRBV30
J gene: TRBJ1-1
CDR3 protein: CAWSAGWNTEAFF
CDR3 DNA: TGTGCCTGGAGCGCAGGGTGGAACACTGAAGCTTTCTTT

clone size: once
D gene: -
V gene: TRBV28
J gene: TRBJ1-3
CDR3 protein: CASSSWDRGNTIYF
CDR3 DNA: TGTGCCAGCAGCTCCTGGGACCGAGGAAACACCATATATTTT

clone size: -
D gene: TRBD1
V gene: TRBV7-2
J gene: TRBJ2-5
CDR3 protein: CASSLAGDRAWETQYF
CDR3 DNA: TGTGCCAGCAGCTTAGCCGGGGACAGGGCGTGGGAGACCCAGTACTTC

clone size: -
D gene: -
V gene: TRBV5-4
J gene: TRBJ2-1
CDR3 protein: CASSLSGSSSYNEQFF
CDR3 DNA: TGTGCCAGCAGCCTTTCCGGATCTAGCTCCTACAATGAGCAGTTCTTC

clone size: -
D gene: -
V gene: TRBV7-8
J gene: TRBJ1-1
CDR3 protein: CASSRTSGYEAFF
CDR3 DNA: TGTGCCAGCAGCCGAACCAGCGGGTATGAAGCTTTCTTT

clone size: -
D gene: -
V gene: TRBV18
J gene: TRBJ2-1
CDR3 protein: CASSPQGDGEQFF
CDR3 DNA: TGTGCCAGCTCACCACAGGGAGACGGGGAGCAGTTCTTC

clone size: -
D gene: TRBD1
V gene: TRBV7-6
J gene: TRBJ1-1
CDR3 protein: CASSPGGDENAFF
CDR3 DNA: TGTGCCAGCAGCCCAGGGGGCGACGAGAATGCTTTCTTT

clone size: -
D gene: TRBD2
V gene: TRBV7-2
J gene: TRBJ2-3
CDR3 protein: CASSMGLAGVTTDTQYF
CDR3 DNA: TGTGCCAGCAGCATGGGACTAGCGGGGGTTACCACAGATACGCAGTATTTT

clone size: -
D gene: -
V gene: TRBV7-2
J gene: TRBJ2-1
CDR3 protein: CASSLARNEQFF
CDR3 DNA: TGTGCCAGCAGCTTAGCGCGGAATGAGCAGTTCTTC

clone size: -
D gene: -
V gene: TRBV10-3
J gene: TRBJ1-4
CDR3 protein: CAISFRESEKLFF
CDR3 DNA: TGTGCCATCAGTTTCAGGGAAAGTGAAAAACTGTTTTTT

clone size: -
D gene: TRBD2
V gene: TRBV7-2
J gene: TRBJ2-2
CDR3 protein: CASSLLGGTGELFF
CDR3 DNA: TGTGCCAGCAGCTTACTCGGGGGGACCGGGGAGCTGTTTTTT

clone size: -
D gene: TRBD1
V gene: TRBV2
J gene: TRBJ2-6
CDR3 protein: CASSNRGASSGANVLTF
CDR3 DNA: TGTGCCAGCAGTAACAGGGGCGCCTCCTCTGGGGCCAACGTCCTGACTTTC

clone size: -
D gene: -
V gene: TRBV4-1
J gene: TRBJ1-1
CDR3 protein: CASSQDRPSMNTEAFF
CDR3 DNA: TGCGCCAGCAGCCAAGACAGACCTAGTATGAACACTGAAGCTTTCTTT

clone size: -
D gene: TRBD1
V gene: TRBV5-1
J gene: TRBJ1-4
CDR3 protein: CASSLGNRGGEKLFF
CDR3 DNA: TGCGCCAGCAGCTTGGGAAACAGGGGTGGCGAAAAACTGTTTTTT

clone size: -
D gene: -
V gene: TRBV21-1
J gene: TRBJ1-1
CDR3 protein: CASSKLESDRVNTEAFF
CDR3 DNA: TGTGCCAGCAGCAAACTGGAGAGTGACAGGGTTAACACTGAAGCTTTCTTT

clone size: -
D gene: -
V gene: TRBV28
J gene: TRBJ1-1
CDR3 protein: CASSPLGRENTEAFF
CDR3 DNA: TGTGCCAGCAGTCCGTTGGGGAGGGAGAACACTGAAGCTTTCTTT

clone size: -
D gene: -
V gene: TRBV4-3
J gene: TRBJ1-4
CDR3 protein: CASSQTPGNKREKLFF
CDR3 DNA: TGCGCCAGCAGCCAAACACCGGGAAATAAACGTGAAAAACTGTTTTTT

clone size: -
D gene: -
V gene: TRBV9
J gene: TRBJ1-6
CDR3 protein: CASSVEVAGNSPLHF
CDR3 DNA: TGTGCCAGCAGCGTAGAAGTTGCAGGGAATTCACCCCTCCACTTT

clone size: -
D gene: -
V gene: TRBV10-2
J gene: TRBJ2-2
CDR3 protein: CASRLEPAGSNTGELFF
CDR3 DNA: TGCGCCAGCAGACTGGAGCCGGCGGGATCGAACACCGGGGAGCTGTTTTTT

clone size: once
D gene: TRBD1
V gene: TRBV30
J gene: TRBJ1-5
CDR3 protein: CAWSGGGGKQPQHF
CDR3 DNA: TGTGCCTGGAGTGGTGGAGGGGGCAAACAGCCCCAGCATTTT

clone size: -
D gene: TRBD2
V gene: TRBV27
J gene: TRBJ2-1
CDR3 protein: CASSSIAGSSYNEQFF
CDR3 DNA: TGTGCCAGCAGCTCGATAGCGGGGAGCTCCTACAATGAGCAGTTCTTC

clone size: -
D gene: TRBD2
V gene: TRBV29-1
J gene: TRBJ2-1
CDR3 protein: CSVVVSGGEKTYNEQFF
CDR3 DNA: TGCAGCGTTGTGGTTAGCGGGGGGGAAAAAACCTACAATGAGCAGTTCTTC

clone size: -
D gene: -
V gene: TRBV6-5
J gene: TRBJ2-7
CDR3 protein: CASSSERVTYEQYF
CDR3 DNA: TGTGCCAGCAGTTCGGAGCGGGTCACCTACGAGCAGTACTTC

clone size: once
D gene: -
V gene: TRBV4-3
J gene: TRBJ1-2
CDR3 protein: CASSQEGIFGYTF
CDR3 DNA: TGCGCCAGCAGCCAAGAGGGGATATTTGGCTACACCTTC

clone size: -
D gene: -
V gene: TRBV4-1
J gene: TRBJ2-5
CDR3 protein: CASSQSPSEETQYF
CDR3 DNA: TGCGCCAGCAGCCAATCTCCTAGCGAAGAGACCCAGTACTTC

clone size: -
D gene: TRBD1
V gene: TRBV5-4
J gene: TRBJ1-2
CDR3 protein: CASSLNSGTAGYGYTF
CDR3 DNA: TGTGCCAGCAGCTTGAACTCGGGGACAGCGGGTTATGGCTACACCTTC

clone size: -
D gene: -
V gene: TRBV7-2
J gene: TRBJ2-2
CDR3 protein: CASPLTGNTGELFF
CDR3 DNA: TGTGCCAGTCCGTTGACGGGGAACACCGGGGAGCTGTTTTTT

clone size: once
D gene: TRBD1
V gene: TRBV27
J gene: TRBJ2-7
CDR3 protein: CASSLAGTGGPYEQYF
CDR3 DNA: TGTGCCAGCAGTTTGGCCGGGACAGGGGGACCCTACGAGCAGTACTTC

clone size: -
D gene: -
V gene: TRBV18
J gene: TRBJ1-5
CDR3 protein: CASSPTKLGGNRPQHF
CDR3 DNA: TGTGCCAGCTCACCCACAAAATTAGGCGGGAATCGGCCCCAGCATTTT

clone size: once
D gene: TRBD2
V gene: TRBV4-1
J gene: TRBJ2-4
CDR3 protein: CASSQDPASGVSKNIQYF
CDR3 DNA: TGCGCCAGCAGCCAAGATCCAGCTAGCGGGGTTTCCAAAAACATTCAGTACTTC

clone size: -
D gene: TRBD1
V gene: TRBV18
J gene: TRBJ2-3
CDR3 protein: CASSPESRGDTQYF
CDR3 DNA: TGTGCCAGCTCACCGGAGTCCAGGGGGGATACGCAGTATTTT

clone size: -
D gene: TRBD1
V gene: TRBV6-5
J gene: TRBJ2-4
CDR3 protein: CASSPDRDRGNIQYF
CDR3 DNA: TGTGCCAGCAGTCCAGACCGGGACAGGGGAAACATTCAGTACTTC

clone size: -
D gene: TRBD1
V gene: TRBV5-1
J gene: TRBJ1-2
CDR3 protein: CASSPRDRGSLHGYTF
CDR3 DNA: TGCGCCAGCAGCCCCCGGGACAGGGGATCGCTCCATGGCTACACCTTC

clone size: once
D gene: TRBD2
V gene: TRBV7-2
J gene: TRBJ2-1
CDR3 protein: CASRRTSGNEQFF
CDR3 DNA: TGTGCCAGCAGACGTACTAGCGGGAATGAGCAGTTCTTC

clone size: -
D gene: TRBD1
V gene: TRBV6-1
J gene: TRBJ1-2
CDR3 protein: CASSKGDRDGGYTF
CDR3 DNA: TGTGCCAGCAGTAAAGGGGACAGGGACGGTGGCTACACCTTC

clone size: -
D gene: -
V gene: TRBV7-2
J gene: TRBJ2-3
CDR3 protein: CASSTFQGTVGADTQYF
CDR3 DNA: TGTGCCAGCAGCACATTTCAGGGAACGGTCGGAGCAGATACGCAGTATTTT

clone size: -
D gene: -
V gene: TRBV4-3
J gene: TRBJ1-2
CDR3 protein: CASRALGASGYTF
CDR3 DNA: TGCGCCAGCAGGGCATTGGGGGCCTCTGGCTACACCTTC

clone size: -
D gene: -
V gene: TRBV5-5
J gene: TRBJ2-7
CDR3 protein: CASSRAGTDQYEQYF
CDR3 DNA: TGTGCCAGCAGCCGTGCCGGGACGGATCAATACGAGCAGTACTTC

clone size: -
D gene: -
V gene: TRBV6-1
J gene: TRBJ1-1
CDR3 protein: CASGAQEDTEAFF
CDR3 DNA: TGTGCCAGCGGTGCCCAGGAGGACACTGAAGCTTTCTTT

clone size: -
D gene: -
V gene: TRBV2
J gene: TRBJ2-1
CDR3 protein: CASSLTVSSYNEQFF
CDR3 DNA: TGTGCCAGCAGCCTGACAGTCAGCTCCTACAATGAGCAGTTCTTC

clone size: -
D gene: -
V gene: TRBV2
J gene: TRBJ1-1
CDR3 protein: CASRGNRAGGPEAFF
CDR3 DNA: TGTGCCAGCAGGGGTAATAGGGCTGGGGGCCCTGAAGCTTTCTTT

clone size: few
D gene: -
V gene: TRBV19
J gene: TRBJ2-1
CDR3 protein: CASSIPGPNEQFF
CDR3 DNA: TGTGCCAGTAGTATTCCAGGGCCCAATGAGCAGTTCTTC

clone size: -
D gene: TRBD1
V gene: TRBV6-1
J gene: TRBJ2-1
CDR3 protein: CASSKDRGPYNEQFF
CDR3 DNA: TGTGCCAGCAGCAAGGACAGGGGGCCATACAATGAGCAGTTCTTC

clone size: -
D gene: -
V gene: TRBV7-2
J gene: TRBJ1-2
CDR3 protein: CASSLGPGAGKAGYTF
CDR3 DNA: TGTGCCAGCAGCTTAGGCCCGGGTGCAGGGAAGGCTGGCTACACCTTC

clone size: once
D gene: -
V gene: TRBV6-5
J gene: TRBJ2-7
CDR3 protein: CASSSPGGGGWYEQYF
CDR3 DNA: TGTGCCAGCAGTTCCCCAGGAGGCGGGGGCTGGTACGAGCAGTACTTC

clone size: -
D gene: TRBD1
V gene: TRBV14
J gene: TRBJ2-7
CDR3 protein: CASSPSGTGLEQYF
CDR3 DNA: TGTGCCAGCAGCCCGTCCGGGACAGGACTCGAGCAGTACTTC

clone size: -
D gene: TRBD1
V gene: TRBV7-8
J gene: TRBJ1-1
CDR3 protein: CASSSDRGGYYPFF
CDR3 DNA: TGTGCCAGCAGCTCTGACAGGGGGGGCTACTATCCTTTCTTT

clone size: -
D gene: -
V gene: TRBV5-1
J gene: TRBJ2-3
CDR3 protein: CASSLDPGLSTDTQYF
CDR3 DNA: TGCGCCAGCAGCTTGGATCCAGGTTTAAGCACAGATACGCAGTATTTT

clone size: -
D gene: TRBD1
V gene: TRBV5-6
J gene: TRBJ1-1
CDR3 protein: CASSLAGGALNTEAFF
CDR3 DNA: TGTGCCAGCAGCTTGGCAGGGGGGGCCCTGAACACTGAAGCTTTCTTT

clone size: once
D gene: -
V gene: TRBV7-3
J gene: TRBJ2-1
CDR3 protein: CASSLTGGTEQFF
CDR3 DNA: TGTGCCAGCAGCTTAACAGGCGGCACTGAGCAGTTCTTC

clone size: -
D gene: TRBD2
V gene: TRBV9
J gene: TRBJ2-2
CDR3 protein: CASSPRLATNTGELFF
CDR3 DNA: TGTGCCAGCAGCCCAAGACTAGCTACGAACACCGGGGAGCTGTTTTTT

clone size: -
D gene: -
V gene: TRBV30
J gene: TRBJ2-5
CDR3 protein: CAWSVRGPRAGTQYF
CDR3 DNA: TGTGCCTGGAGTGTACGTGGGCCCAGGGCGGGGACCCAGTACTTC